This T cell receptor beta chain was observed in a study of technical replicates of blood from a few donors. Germline trimming cut 4 bases from V and 2 bases from J; bases unmatched to any gene: 4. The CDR3 contains 14 residues. The germline gives CDR1 SGHRS, CDR2 YFSETQ. The table came from immunoSEQ multiplex PCR; TCRdb's copy has only in-frame clones and leaves some out. The top ten clones hold 0.37% of a sample with tens of thousands of clones, 93% of them seen once. V usage is TRBV5-1 and J usage is TRBJ2-3; 7 nucleotides agree with TRBD1. This clonotype was sampled from a human donor in good health. Sequencing input: T cells isolated from PBMCs. The CDR3 is CASSPQGDTDTQYF. The CDR3 DNA sequence: TGCGCCAGCAGCCCGCAGGGGGACACAGATACGCAGTATTTT.